This T cell receptor beta chain was obtained from a study of molecular identifiers for immune sequencing clone quantification. Whole-study findings and limits: Clones carrying above 20 RNA copies accounted for over 99% of effector molecules, under 1% in naive cells.

This clonotype was counted ten times or more. Its antigen is not known. CDR3 length: 15 amino acids. Losses at the gene ends were 11 bases for V and 5 bases for J; bases not matched to a gene: 17. Germline CDR1 reads SNHLY; CDR2 reads FYNNEI. A single record per CDR3 protein comes from TCRdb applying MiXCR to the PCR reads. The data hold roughly 630,000 distinct CDR3 sequences, with around 25% observed a single time. Sequenced material: naive CD8+ T cells from blood, with Jurkat cell RNA spiked in. The subset here: FACS-sorted CD8+CD4-CCR7+CD45RA+ naive T cells. This receptor was taken from a human donor in good health. Some libraries in this study had Jurkat cell RNA spiked in. J is TRBJ2-7 and V is TRBV2; TRBD2 matches at 8 bases. The CDR3 DNA sequence: TGTGCCGGAGCTGACTTTAGCGGGGCCGTGGACGAGCAGTACTTC. This gives the protein CAGADFSGAVDEQYF.